The clone carrying this T cell receptor (beta chain) was seen only once. Its antigen is still unknown. The CDR3 has 11 amino acids. Germline CDR1 MNHEY, CDR2 SVGEGT. Trimming took off 5 bases at V and 7 bases at J, with 8 bases between the two ends. Method: immunoSEQ multiplex PCR; TCRdb's copy keeps in-frame clones and lacks some. Found here are approximately 61,000 clones, around 82% of them singletons; the top ten hold about 27%. These data belong to a study of T cell responses to AZD1222 COVID-19 vaccine. Pooling was applied to second doses at about 4 or about 12 weeks. Study conclusions and caveats: Baseline antibody screening turned up just a handful of seropositive AZD1222 recipients. Clonal diversity was possibly underestimated, and the donors were mostly white British, with more females. Per reports, nearly half of all spike-specific TCRs target regions that are unmutated in variants.

The receptor was isolated from an adult who received the AZD1222 COVID-19 vaccine. This chain connects TRBV6-2 or TRBV6-3 to TRBJ2-5; D gene uncertain. The sequencing here drew on peripheral blood, taken 28 days after the second AZD1222 dose. CDR3 protein: CASSRGSTQYF. The DNA of the CDR3 is TGTGCCAGCAGTCGAGGTTCGACCCAGTACTTC.